The 15 T cell receptor beta chains reported below all come from one sample, sequenced in a study of blood T cell repertoires in COVID-19. Here immunoSEQ multiplex PCR was the method, and the copy in TCRdb shows in-frame clones only, minus some. This repertoire shows about 200,000 clones, roughly 78% found once; its top ten account for 12%. Source material: peripheral blood. All receptors derive from a woman in her 40s with acute or convalescent COVID-19.

A single count supports this clone. The J gene is TRBJ2-7, the V gene TRBV14; D is ambiguous. With 3 bases removed from V and 3 bases from J, the gap between germline ends came to 12 bases. This CDR3 has 14 amino acids. The germline gives CDR1 SGHDN, CDR2 FVKESK. CDR3 coding DNA: TGTGCCAGCAGCCAGGCAGTGCCCTTCTACGAGCAGTACTTC. This codes for CASSQAVPFYEQYF.

V and J are TRBV18 and TRBJ1-3; D uncertain. Trimming stripped 4 bases from V and 1 base from J, with 11 bases between. The CDR3 runs to 15 residues. CDR1 and CDR2 (germline): KGHSH, LQKENI. CDR3 loop: CASSLRAESGNTIYF. The CDR3 DNA reads as TGTGCCAGCTCACTGAGAGCTGAATCTGGAAACACCATATATTTT.

The rearrangement links TRBV5-1 to TRBJ2-3, with unresolved D. Germline CDR1 is SGHRS and CDR2 is YFSETQ. This CDR3 comprises 13 residues. V lost 4 bases to trimming and J lost 4 bases, with 10 bases between them. The CDR3 nucleotides read TGCGCCAGCAGCCACCCAGGTGCAGATACGCAGTATTTT. It translates to CASSHPGADTQYF.

The chain carries TRBV6-5 and TRBJ2-7; 7 bases are a match to TRBD1. CDR1 is MNHEY and CDR2 is SVGAGI in the germline V gene. The CDR3 totals 12 residues. V shed 6 bases and J 5 bases; nucleotides not matched to a gene: 4. As DNA, the CDR3 is TGTGCCAGCAGCCTAGACAGGGACGAGCAGTACTTC. Protein sequence: CASSLDRDEQYF.

This clone was counted only a few times. The chain has TRBV19 and TRBJ1-1, with D possibly TRBD1 on 6 matching bases. Germline V CDR1 and CDR2: LNHDA, SQIVND (reference sequence). Trimming removed 7 bases at V and 0 bases at J, with 9 bases between. CDR3 size: 13 residues. Written as DNA, the CDR3 is TGTGCCAGTACAGGGGAAATGAACACTGAAGCTTTCTTT. Translating gives CASTGEMNTEAFF.

Remarks on this clone: The junction departs from the called germline gene at one end, perhaps through a read error. This chain joins TRBV10-1 and TRBJ1-2; possible D gene TRBD1, 5 bases. Germline CDR1 WNHNN, CDR2 SYGVQD (reference sequence). This CDR3 spans 13 amino acids. The CDR3 is CASSEVKAGPTVF. The CDR3 nucleotides are TGCGCCAGCAGTGAGGTGAAGGCAGGGCCCACCGTTTTC.

This rearrangement joins TRBV5-1 to TRBJ2-2; D remains unclear. In germline, CDR1 is SGHRS, CDR2 YFSETQ. Between the trimmed V and J ends, which lost 7 bases and 2 bases, there was a span of 12 bases. The CDR3 has 14 amino acids. The CDR3 coding sequence is TGCGCCAGCTCAGAAATAATCAACACCGGGGAGCTGTTTTTT. Translating it yields CASSEIINTGELFF.

The rearrangement joins TRBV7-9 to TRBJ2-7, with D perhaps TRBD2 (5 bases). Trimming removed 1 base from V and 5 bases from J, with 12 bases in between. CDR3 length: 14 amino acids. In germline, CDR1 is SEHNR, CDR2 FQNEAQ (reference sequence). Here the CDR3 reads CASSLGGARDEQYF. The CDR3 nucleotides read TGTGCCAGCAGCTTAGGGGGAGCTCGCGACGAGCAGTACTTC.

The rearrangement uses TRBV3-1 (or the pseudogene TRBV3-2) and TRBJ2-2, with 8 positions matching TRBD2. The junction had 9 bases not matched to a gene; V was cut back by 3 bases and J by 6 bases. Per germline, CDR1 LGHDT and CDR2 YNNKEL (reference sequence). The CDR3 spans 16 residues. CDR3 sequence reads: CASSQTPSGSSGELFF. The CDR3 nucleotides read TGTGCCAGCAGCCAGACCCCCAGCGGGAGTTCCGGGGAGCTGTTTTTT.

In nucleotides, the CDR3 is TGCGCCAGCAGCCGGCCTAGCTTGGGAGAGACCCAGTACTTC. Encoded protein: CASSRPSLGETQYF. The chain uses TRBV4-1 and TRBJ2-5; D perhaps matches TRBD2 (5 bases). V gave up 4 bases and J gave up 4 bases, with 13 bases separating them. This CDR3 spans 14 amino acids. The germline V gene encodes CDR1 MGHRA and CDR2 YSYEKL.

A few counts support this clone. The chain couples TRBV6-2 or TRBV6-3 to TRBJ2-3; D unclear. The germline V gene has CDR1 MNHEY and CDR2 SVGEGT. The CDR3 runs to 12 residues. The ends were cut back, 2 bases at V and 6 bases at J, with 6 bases in the middle. CDR3 sequence: CASSYGQDTQYF. As DNA, the CDR3 is TGTGCCAGCAGTTACGGGCAGGATACGCAGTATTTT.

This chain uses TRBV6-5 with TRBJ1-3, with D possibly TRBD1 on 6 matching bases. Germline assignment: CDR1 MNHEY and CDR2 SVGAGI. This CDR3 has 15 residues. Deletions cut 2 bases from V and 2 bases from J, with 10 bases between. CDR3 protein: CASSYDPGAGNTIYF. DNA for the CDR3: TGTGCCAGCAGTTACGATCCAGGGGCTGGAAACACCATATATTTT.

The V call is TRBV9, the J call TRBJ2-7, with 7 bases matching TRBD1. Germline-derived CDR1 and CDR2 are SGDLS and YYNGEE. V lost 4 bases, J lost 6 bases, and 13 bases stayed unmatched. The CDR3 sequence is 15 residues long. The CDR3 is CASSPTGNRGLEQYF. CDR3 coding DNA: TGTGCCAGCAGCCCCACGGGGAACAGGGGCCTCGAGCAGTACTTC.

The chain carries TRBV4-1 and TRBJ1-1, with TRBD1 matching 7 bases. Germline V gene lookup returns CDR1 MGHRA and CDR2 YSYEKL. Trimming took 0 bases from V and 1 from J; bases not matched to a gene: 8. There are 17 residues in the CDR3. The chain's CDR3 is CASSQDQGGRGNTEAFF. CDR3 in DNA: TGCGCCAGCAGCCAAGATCAGGGGGGCCGGGGGAACACTGAAGCTTTCTTT.

This chain connects TRBV5-1 to TRBJ2-5; TRBD1 aligns across 9 bases. V gave up 3 bases and J gave up 4 bases; unmatched junction bases: 10. There are 16 residues in the CDR3. CDR1 SGHRS and CDR2 YFSETQ come from the germline V gene. CDR3 in amino acids: CASSSQGALTSETQYF. The CDR3 bases are TGCGCCAGCAGCTCACAGGGGGCACTTACCTCAGAGACCCAGTACTTC.